These 18 T cell receptor beta chains originate from one sample sequenced in a study of shared clonotypes between healthy human individuals. Profiling relied on immunoSEQ multiplex PCR, and the TCRdb table lists in-frame clones only, not all of them. The sample records more than 2,000,000 clones, 90% to 95% being singletons. The source material was naive CD4+ T cells sorted from blood. The subset: CD45RA+ positively selected. The receptor source for this set is a man between 18 and 29 years old in good health.

The chain combines TRBV15 with TRBJ2-5; 7 bases fit TRBD2. V was pared by 4 bases and J by 4 bases, with 6 bases of the junction left unmatched. Germline V gene lookup returns CDR1 LNHNV and CDR2 YYDKDF (reference sequence). This CDR3 comprises 14 residues. Here the CDR3 DNA reads TGTGCCACCAGCACTAGACTAGCTGGAGAGACCCAGTACTTC. It specifies CATSTRLAGETQYF.

This chain links TRBV18 with TRBJ1-2; tentatively, D is TRBD1 (6 bases). The V end lost 0 bases, the J end lost 4 bases, and 12 bases lay between the germline ends. Germline loops: CDR1 KGHSH, CDR2 LQKENI. The CDR3 spans 15 residues. CDR3 in amino acids: CASSPPGGAGYGYTF. In nucleotides, the CDR3 is TGTGCCAGCTCACCACCGGGGGGGGCTGGCTATGGCTACACCTTC. The full variable domain, completed using reference TRBV18 and TRBJ1-2, is NAGVMQNPRHLVRRRGQEARLRCSPMKGHSHVYWYRQLPEEGLKFMVYLQKENIIDESGMPKERFSAEFPKEGPSILRIQQVVRGDSAAYFCASSPPGGAGYGYTFGSGTRLTVV.

The chain couples TRBV7-6 to TRBJ1-6; D unresolved. Germline values: CDR1 SGHVS, CDR2 FNYEAQ. The V end was cut by 5 bases, the J end by 4 bases, with 12 bases between. The CDR3 spans 15 residues. CDR3: CASSPRMGYNSPLHF. For the CDR3, the DNA is TGTGCCAGCAGCCCGCGGATGGGGTATAATTCACCCCTCCACTTT.

The V call is TRBV9, the J call TRBJ1-4; D remains ambiguous. The V end lost 0 bases, the J end lost 7 bases, and 13 bases lay between the germline ends. From germline, CDR1 is SGDLS and CDR2 YYNGEE. The CDR3 is made up of 15 amino acids. In DNA, the CDR3 is TGTGCCAGCAGCGTAGGAGGAAAGTTTGGTGAAAAACTGTTTTTT. Protein: CASSVGGKFGEKLFF.

The V call is TRBV28, the J call TRBJ2-3; D may be TRBD1 or TRBD2 (6 bases each). The V gene lost 3 bases and the J gene lost 4 bases, with 14 bases spanning the gap. The CDR3 runs to 15 residues. Germline-derived CDR1 and CDR2 are MDHEN and SYDVKM. CDR3 in amino acids: CASSFGGPGADTQYF. The DNA of the CDR3 is TGTGCCAGCAGTTTCGGGGGCCCCGGAGCAGATACGCAGTATTTT.

The chain joins TRBV15 to TRBJ2-1, with 12 positions matching TRBD2. The CDR3 runs to 15 residues. The V gene's germline CDR1 is LNHNV and CDR2 YYDKDF (reference sequence). V shed 5 bases, J shed 4 bases, and the junction held 3 bases outside the gene matches. For the CDR3, the DNA is TGTGCCACCAGCTGGACTAGCGGGAAGTACAATGAGCAGTTCTTC. This gives the protein CATSWTSGKYNEQFF.

Here the CDR3 DNA reads TGTGCCACCTCTCCGGGTAGCGGACCCACAGATACGCAGTATTTT. Translation: CATSPGSGPTDTQYF. V usage is TRBV6-1 and J usage is TRBJ2-3; a possible D gene is TRBD2 (6 bases). Per germline, CDR1 MNHNS and CDR2 SASEGT. The V gene lost 10 bases and the J gene lost 2 bases, with 19 bases spanning the gap. CDR3 size: 15 residues.

The chain uses TRBV15 and TRBJ2-7; TRBD2 agrees at 13 bases. Germline V gene lookup returns CDR1 LNHNV and CDR2 YYDKDF (reference sequence). The J segment lost 6 bases and the V segment lost 0 bases, leaving 5 bases of the junction unmatched. The CDR3 is 16 residues long. For the CDR3, the DNA is TGTGCCACCAGCAGAGATCGGACTAGCGGGAGCCCCGAGCAGTACTTC. Translating it yields CATSRDRTSGSPEQYF.

This chain connects TRBV2 to TRBJ2-5; D gene ambiguous. CDR1 and CDR2 (germline): SNHLY, FYNNEI. This CDR3 is 17 amino acids long. Trimming cost V 6 bases and J 2 bases, with 22 bases left between them. The CDR3 reads CASSPGPLYLAQETQYF. The CDR3 nucleotides are TGTGCCAGCAGCCCCGGACCGCTATATCTGGCACAAGAGACCCAGTACTTC.

The chain joins TRBV10-2 to TRBJ1-3, with D possibly TRBD1 on 5 matching bases. This CDR3 spans 15 amino acids. Between the trimmed V and J ends, which lost 3 bases and 4 bases, there was a span of 13 bases. CDR1 and CDR2 from the germline V gene are WSHSY and SAAADI. The CDR3 is CASSDFGGYGNTIYF. In DNA, the CDR3 is TGCGCCAGCAGTGACTTCGGGGGGTACGGAAACACCATATATTTT.

The J gene is TRBJ2-5, the V gene TRBV7-6, with TRBD2 matching over 9 bases. This CDR3 contains 14 residues. The V segment lost 1 base and the J segment 5 bases; nucleotides outside the gene matches: 2. The germline V gene has CDR1 SGHVS and CDR2 FNYEAQ. CDR3 protein: CASSLVAGGETQYF. CDR3 nucleotides: TGTGCCAGCAGCTTAGTGGCGGGAGGGGAGACCCAGTACTTC.

In the case of this clone: Other nucleotide sequences in the sample specify the same CDR3. CDR3: CAIGDSPYGYTF. In DNA, the CDR3 is TGTGCCATCGGGGACAGTCCCTATGGCTACACCTTC. The chain joins TRBV10-3 to TRBJ1-2; 7 bases agree with TRBD1. V gave up 8 bases and J gave up 4 bases; unmatched junction bases: 4. This CDR3 contains 12 residues. Per germline, CDR1 ENHRY and CDR2 SYGVKD.

The chain couples TRBV29-1 to TRBJ2-3; D might be TRBD2 (5 bases). The CDR3 is 18 amino acids. Trimming pared 3 bases from V and 2 bases from J, leaving 24 bases between. Germline V gene lookup returns CDR1 SQVTM and CDR2 ANQGSEA. In DNA, the CDR3 is TGCAGCGTTGACCCTTTTTCCAGCGGCGGAACGGCCACAGATACGCAGTATTTT. Translation gives CSVDPFSSGGTATDTQYF.

V usage is TRBV10-3 and J usage is TRBJ2-1; 10 nucleotides match TRBD2. V lost 0 bases and J lost 6; bases outside the gene matches: 5. This CDR3 has 16 residues. Germline lookup yields CDR1 ENHRY and CDR2 SYGVKD. CDR3 coding DNA: TGTGCCATCAGTGAGTCTCTAGCGGGGGCCGGCAATGAGCAGTTCTTC. Translating gives CAISESLAGAGNEQFF.

V is TRBV27 and J is TRBJ2-5, with 8 nucleotides matching TRBD1. The germline V gene has CDR1 MNHEY and CDR2 SMNVEV (reference sequence). This CDR3 contains 14 residues. Unmatched junction bases numbered 8, after V lost 6 bases and J lost 5 bases. Here the CDR3 DNA reads TGTGCCAGCAGGGACAGGGTGGGAAGGGAGACCCAGTACTTC. It encodes CASRDRVGRETQYF.

This chain joins TRBV10-1 and TRBJ2-1, with D uncertain. CDR1 and CDR2 from the germline V gene are WNHNN and SYGVQD (reference sequence). CDR3 length: 13 amino acids. Trimming left V 6 bases short and J 3 bases short, with 9 bases between. DNA of the CDR3: TGCGCCAGCAGAGCAGACCACTACAATGAGCAGTTCTTC. Translating it yields CASRADHYNEQFF.

The V call is TRBV27, the J call TRBJ2-7, with a possible D match to TRBD1 (7 bases). Germline lookup yields CDR1 MNHEY and CDR2 SMNVEV (reference sequence). The CDR3 consists of 15 residues. The V and J ends lost 5 bases and 4 bases respectively, with 18 bases between them. The CDR3, as DNA: TGTGCCAGCAGTGTTCAGGGGGGAAGAAATTACGAGCAGTACTTC. Its protein is CASSVQGGRNYEQYF.

As DNA, the CDR3 is TGCAGCCCAAACAGGGAACACTACGAGCAGTACTTC. This sequence encodes CSPNREHYEQYF. This chain links TRBV29-1 with TRBJ2-5; D may be TRBD1 (6 bases). The end of the DNA fits TRBJ2-7 better, so the J call may be wrong. The CDR3 contains 12 residues. The germline V gene encodes CDR1 SQVTM and CDR2 ANQGSEA.